The 5 T cell receptor beta chains presented below share a single source sample, sequenced in a study of radiation and T cells in renal cell carcinoma. Indicated time point: blood 4 weeks post-SBRT, at nephrectomy. Treatment defined: 15 Gy SBRT to primary tumor, nephrectomy 4 weeks later. Profiled with immunoSEQ multiplex PCR; TCRdb holds only in-frame clones, not every one. The sample yields some 43,000 clones, around four fifths seen once. The source was blood, collected from a patient whose treatment included radiotherapy and nephrectomy. These receptors were obtained from a woman in her 70s with renal cell carcinoma.

V usage is TRBV7-9 and J usage is TRBJ2-3, with TRBD1 matching 8 bases. The CDR3 is 19 residues long. Germline loops: CDR1 SEHNR, CDR2 FQNEAQ (reference sequence). J was trimmed by 2 bases and V by 2 bases; bases with no gene match: 15. In nucleotides, the CDR3 is TGTGCCAGCAGCTTAAGTGCTGTACGGGGACAGGCGCCCACAGATACGCAGTATTTT. Translating gives CASSLSAVRGQAPTDTQYF.

This chain connects TRBV7-9 to TRBJ1-1, with 8 bases matching TRBD1. The V gene end was trimmed by 5 bases and the J gene end by 3 bases; junction bases not matched to a gene: 8. Germline CDR1 is SEHNR and CDR2 is FQNEAQ (reference sequence). The CDR3 consists of 15 residues. Here the CDR3 reads CASSPLTGGHTEAFF. The CDR3, as DNA: TGTGCCAGCAGCCCCTTAACAGGGGGACACACTGAAGCTTTCTTT.

This sequence joins TRBV9 and TRBJ1-5; 8 bases are a match to TRBD1. Germline CDR1 is SGDLS and CDR2 is YYNGEE. This CDR3 spans 15 amino acids. V was clipped by 3 bases and J by 7 bases; unmatched bases: 9. This CDR3 is CASSGQGSAHQPQHF. DNA of the CDR3: TGTGCCAGCAGCGGACAGGGGTCTGCCCACCAGCCCCAGCATTTT.

V gene TRBV6-5 combines with J gene TRBJ2-1, with TRBD1 as a possible D gene (5 bases). Between the trimmed V and J ends, which lost 7 bases and 0 bases, there was a span of 7 bases. CDR1 and CDR2 from the germline V gene are MNHEY and SVGAGI. This CDR3 spans 13 amino acids. The CDR3 protein is CASTTGSYNEQFF. The CDR3 DNA follows: TGTGCCAGCACCACAGGCTCCTACAATGAGCAGTTCTTC.

The V call is TRBV6-6, the J call TRBJ2-7; D possibly corresponds to TRBD2 (5 bases). Germline CDR1 is MNHNY and CDR2 is SVGAGI (reference sequence). The CDR3 spans 14 residues. V lost 6 bases and J 0 bases, leaving 12 bases between the germline ends. The CDR3, as DNA: TGTGCCAGCAGCCGGGAAGGGAGCTCCTACGAGCAGTACTTC. Its protein is CASSREGSSYEQYF.